One and the same sample provided the 29 T cell receptor beta chains below, sequenced in a study of glioma-infiltrating T cells after dendritic cell vaccination. Clones were sequenced by immunoSEQ multiplex PCR, and TCRdb holds only the in-frame ones, with some missing. Of more than 60,000 clones listed, approximately 85% are singletons. The sequencing here drew on blood, taken before dendritic cell vaccination. The origin of the receptors is a human donor with glioblastoma.

This chain connects TRBV10-3 to TRBJ1-2; 9 bases align to TRBD1. This CDR3 contains 16 residues. Germline CDR1 and CDR2: ENHRY and SYGVKD. Trimming cost V 6 bases and J 4 bases; bases outside gene matches: 12. CDR3 sequence reads: CAIRYTGTGSTYGYTF. The CDR3 coding sequence is TGTGCCATCAGGTATACCGGGACAGGGAGCACCTATGGCTACACCTTC.

This clone has only one observation. CDR3 protein: CASSLSIRGGQPQHF. The CDR3 DNA reads TGTGCCAGCAGCTTATCGATACGAGGAGGGCAGCCCCAGCATTTT. The genes are TRBV7-2 and TRBJ1-5, with D unclear. In germline, CDR1 is SGHTA, CDR2 FQGNSA. The CDR3 is 15 amino acids. Between the trimmed V and J ends, which lost 2 bases and 7 bases, there was a span of 15 bases.

The chain recombines TRBV27 with TRBJ1-2; D not certain. V lost 5 bases, J lost 0 bases, and 7 bases lay in between. The CDR3 sequence is 13 residues long. The germline CDR1 and CDR2 sequences are MNHEY and SMNVEV (reference sequence). This chain's CDR3 is CASSPIANYGYTF. The CDR3, as DNA: TGTGCCAGCAGTCCGATAGCTAACTATGGCTACACCTTC.

J is TRBJ2-1 and V is TRBV28; 8 nucleotides align to TRBD1. CDR3 length equals 19 residues. Per germline, CDR1 MDHEN and CDR2 SYDVKM. V lost 1 base and J lost 10; bases outside the gene matches: 21. The chain's CDR3 is CASSLSALPGTGALGEQFF. The CDR3 DNA reads TGTGCCAGCAGTTTATCCGCCCTCCCGGGGACAGGCGCCCTCGGGGAGCAGTTCTTC.

V usage is TRBV19 and J usage is TRBJ2-7; D unresolved. Germline CDR1 is LNHDA and CDR2 is SQIVND (reference sequence). The V gene lost 5 bases and the J gene lost 2 bases, with 7 bases spanning the gap. This CDR3 is built from 12 residues. CDR3 loop: CASSSETYEQYF. Written as DNA, the CDR3 is TGTGCCAGTAGTTCGGAGACCTACGAGCAGTACTTC. Filled out from reference TRBV19 and TRBJ2-7, the complete variable domain reads DGGITQSPKYLFRKEGQNVTLSCEQNLNHDAMYWYRQDPGQGLRLIYYSQIVNDFQKGDIAEGYSVSREKKESFPLTVTSAQKNPTAFYLCASSSETYEQYFGPGTRLTVT.

The genes are TRBV9 and TRBJ1-6; TRBD1 is a possible D gene (6 bases). Trimming cost V 0 bases and J 8 bases, with 12 bases left between them. Germline V gene sequence: CDR1 SGDLS, CDR2 YYNGEE. CDR3 length: 15 amino acids. CDR3 in amino acids: CASSVDGGAYSPLHF. The CDR3 bases are TGTGCCAGCAGCGTAGATGGGGGCGCTTATTCACCCCTCCACTTT.

This rearrangement joins TRBV6-5 to TRBJ2-1; tentative D call: TRBD2 (5 bases). Germline V gene sequence: CDR1 MNHEY, CDR2 SVGAGI. The CDR3 runs 12 residues. The germline V and J ends were trimmed by 6 bases and 2 bases, with 5 bases remaining between them. The CDR3 DNA reads as TGTGCCAGCAGGACTACCTACAATGAGCAGTTCTTC. Its translation: CASRTTYNEQFF.

The chain combines TRBV7-9 with TRBJ2-3; 10 bases align to TRBD2. Trimming removed 3 bases from V and 3 bases from J; junction bases left unmatched: 6. Germline CDR1 reads SEHNR; CDR2 reads FQNEAQ (reference sequence). This CDR3 is 16 amino acids long. DNA of the CDR3: TGTGCCAGCAGCTTCCAGCGGGGGGGCCGAACAGATACGCAGTATTTT. Its translation is CASSFQRGGRTDTQYF.

The CDR3 sequence is CASSIGTEKQYF. The CDR3 DNA reads TGTGCCAGCAGCATTGGGACAGAAAAGCAGTACTTC. The genes are TRBV11-3 and TRBJ2-7; 7 bases are shared with TRBD1. Germline CDR1 SGHNT, CDR2 YENEEA. The CDR3 runs 12 residues. The J segment lost 8 bases and the V segment lost 5 bases, leaving 6 bases of the junction unmatched.

This chain connects TRBV5-8 to TRBJ1-4, with a tentative D call TRBD1 (5 bases). This CDR3 has 15 amino acids. The V gene's germline CDR1 is SGHTS and CDR2 YDEGEE. Trimming removed 2 bases at V and 8 bases at J, with 16 bases between. CDR3 in DNA: TGTGCCAGCAGCTTAGCCGGGACCGGGGGAGAAAAACTGTTTTTT. Translation: CASSLAGTGGEKLFF.

The rearrangement uses TRBV5-1 and TRBJ2-5; D perhaps matches TRBD2 (6 bases). This CDR3 comprises 16 residues. CDR1 is SGHRS, CDR2 YFSETQ, per germline. The V gene lost 0 bases and the J gene lost 2 bases, with 14 bases spanning the gap. The CDR3 spells CASSLESGVGQETQYF. In DNA, the CDR3 is TGCGCCAGCAGCTTGGAATCGGGGGTGGGACAAGAGACCCAGTACTTC.

The chain couples TRBV29-1 to TRBJ2-7; the D gene is possibly TRBD2 (6 bases). Trimming took off 1 base at V and 4 bases at J, with 14 bases between the two ends. The CDR3 totals 14 residues. Germline values: CDR1 SQVTM, CDR2 ANQGSEA. CDR3 sequence: CSVEGDSTRYEQYF. DNA for the CDR3: TGCAGCGTTGAAGGGGACTCGACGCGATACGAGCAGTACTTC.

V and J are TRBV10-3 and TRBJ1-6; 7 bases agree with TRBD1. The germline gives CDR1 ENHRY, CDR2 SYGVKD. This CDR3 is 15 amino acids long. V lost 3 bases to trimming and J lost 4 bases; unmatched junction nucleotides: 3. The CDR3 region is CAISDDRAYNSPLHF. In DNA, the CDR3 is TGTGCCATCAGTGATGACAGGGCTTATAATTCACCCCTCCACTTT.

The chain has TRBV2 and TRBJ2-7; TRBD2 agrees at 11 bases. Trimming removed 5 bases from V and 3 bases from J; junction bases left unmatched: 9. Germline lookup yields CDR1 SNHLY and CDR2 FYNNEI. This CDR3 region has 16 residues. In nucleotides, the CDR3 is TGTGCCAGCAGTAAGGCTAGCGGGGGGTTCTACTACGAGCAGTACTTC. The encoded protein is CASSKASGGFYYEQYF.

This clone was counted only a few times. The J gene is TRBJ1-5, the V gene TRBV5-6, with 8 bases lining up with TRBD1. Unmatched junction bases numbered 12, after V lost 4 bases and J lost 12 bases. The CDR3 runs to 14 residues. In germline, CDR1 is SGHDT, CDR2 YYEEEE. For the CDR3, the DNA is TGTGCCAGCAGCGGGGACAGGTCCTTGGAGGACCAGCATTTT. Amino acid sequence: CASSGDRSLEDQHF.

The chain uses TRBV6-5 and TRBJ1-6; 7 bases line up with TRBD1. Germline V lookup: CDR1 MNHEY, CDR2 SVGAGI. Germline trimming cut 0 bases from V and 9 bases from J; bases unmatched to any gene: 5. The CDR3 contains 15 residues. The CDR3: CASSYSKGASSPLHF. For the CDR3, the DNA is TGTGCCAGCAGTTACTCGAAGGGGGCTAGTTCACCCCTCCACTTT.

The rearrangement links TRBV2 to TRBJ2-3; D may be TRBD2 (5 bases). The germline gives CDR1 SNHLY, CDR2 FYNNEI. CDR3 size: 14 residues. V was cut by 4 bases and J by 3 bases, with 11 bases left in between. The CDR3 here is CASSALGLTDTQYF. The CDR3 nucleotides read TGTGCCAGCAGTGCACTAGGTCTAACAGATACGCAGTATTTT. The entire variable domain, with the rest obtained from reference TRBV2 and TRBJ2-3, is as follows: EPEVTQTPSHQVTQMGQEVILRCVPISNHLYFYWYRQILGQKVEFLVSFYNNEISEKSEIFDDQFSVERPDGSNFTLKIRSTKLEDSAMYFCASSALGLTDTQYFGPGTRLTVL.

This clone was found a few times. The chain uses TRBV28 and TRBJ2-7; perhaps TRBD1 as D (5 bases). V lost 6 bases, J lost 3 bases, and 9 bases lay in between. The CDR3 is made up of 12 amino acids. The germline V gene encodes CDR1 MDHEN and CDR2 SYDVKM. This chain's CDR3 is CASRSQGYEQYF. CDR3 in DNA: TGTGCCAGCAGAAGCCAGGGCTACGAGCAGTACTTC.

V usage is TRBV2 and J usage is TRBJ1-2; a possible D gene is TRBD1 (5 bases). The CDR3 is 12 residues long. Germline V gene data show CDR1 as SNHLY and CDR2 as FYNNEI. Trimming shortened V by 4 bases and J by 8 bases, and 11 bases separated the two germline ends. The DNA for the CDR3 is TGTGCCAGCAGTGCGGTCGGGGGGGGCTACACCTTC. Its translation: CASSAVGGGYTF.

The rearrangement links TRBV5-1 to TRBJ2-1; D is perhaps TRBD1 (7 bases). Germline V gene sequence: CDR1 SGHRS, CDR2 YFSETQ. V lost 4 bases to trimming and J lost 5 bases, with 16 bases between them. The CDR3 contains 15 residues. As DNA, the CDR3 is TGCGCCAGCAGCCAAGATCAGGGGGGCCACAATGAGCAGTTCTTC. Its translation: CASSQDQGGHNEQFF. The full variable domain, rest sourced from reference TRBV5-1 and TRBJ2-1, is KAGVTQTPRYLIKTRGQQVTLSCSPISGHRSVSWYQQTPGQGLQFLFEYFSETQRNKGNFPGRFSGRQFSNSRSEMNVSTLELGDSALYLCASSQDQGGHNEQFFGPGTRLTVL.

CDR3: CASSPQATGELFF. The CDR3 coding sequence is TGTGCCAGCAGCCCACAGGCCACCGGGGAGCTGTTTTTT. The V gene is TRBV7-9, the J gene TRBJ2-2, with D possibly matching TRBD1 (5 bases). This CDR3 comprises 13 residues. The ends were cut back, 5 bases at V and 4 bases at J, with 8 bases in the middle. Germline lookup yields CDR1 SEHNR and CDR2 FQNEAQ (reference sequence). Based on the CDR3 plus reference TRBV7-9 and TRBJ2-2, the full variable domain is DTGVSQNPRHKITKRGQNVTFRCDPISEHNRLYWYRQTLGQGPEFLTYFQNEAQLEKSRLLSDRFSAERPKGSFSTLEIQRTEQGDSAMYLCASSPQATGELFFGEGSRLTVL.

The V gene is TRBV2, the J gene TRBJ2-7; D is perhaps TRBD1 (5 bases). The CDR3 spans 14 residues. The V end was cut by 4 bases, the J end by 0 bases, with 10 bases between. Germline V CDR1 and CDR2: SNHLY, FYNNEI. CDR3 protein: CASSADNYSYEQYF. The CDR3 DNA sequence: TGTGCCAGCAGTGCGGACAATTACTCCTACGAGCAGTACTTC.

The rearrangement joins TRBV5-1 to TRBJ1-1, with 9 bases aligning to TRBD1. Germline V CDR1 and CDR2: SGHRS, YFSETQ. With 0 bases clipped from V and 0 bases from J, the junction kept 6 bases outside the gene matches. This CDR3 comprises 17 residues. The CDR3 reads CASSLEGTGPMNTEAFF. CDR3 nucleotides: TGCGCCAGCAGCTTGGAGGGGACAGGGCCTATGAACACTGAAGCTTTCTTT.

The chain joins TRBV25-1 to TRBJ2-1; 9 bases line up with TRBD2. Germline trimming cut 2 bases from V and 6 bases from J; bases unmatched to any gene: 5. Germline V gene sequence: CDR1 MGHDK, CDR2 SYGVNS. The CDR3 covers 15 residues. Here the CDR3 reads CASSEGGGGGNEQFF. Here the CDR3 DNA reads TGTGCCAGCAGTGAAGGGGGCGGGGGGGGCAATGAGCAGTTCTTC.

The genes are TRBV27 and TRBJ2-7; D not resolved. The germline V and J ends were trimmed by 8 bases and 0 bases, with 11 bases remaining between them. The germline gives CDR1 MNHEY, CDR2 SMNVEV (reference sequence). The CDR3 has 13 residues. The CDR3 here is CASARVTSYEQYF. CDR3 nucleotide sequence: TGTGCCAGCGCCCGGGTAACCTCCTACGAGCAGTACTTC.

The rearrangement links TRBV5-1 to TRBJ2-1; 9 nucleotides align to TRBD1. The CDR3 is 18 residues long. Germline V gene lookup returns CDR1 SGHRS and CDR2 YFSETQ. V gave up 4 bases and J gave up 2 bases; unmatched junction bases: 13. The CDR3 DNA is TGCGCCAGCAGCCGCACGGGTTTCGGGACAGGGCCCTACAATGAGCAGTTCTTC. This translates into CASSRTGFGTGPYNEQFF.

The rearrangement links TRBV11-2 to TRBJ1-1; D possibly corresponds to TRBD1 (6 bases). CDR1 SGHAT and CDR2 FQNNGV come from the germline V gene. V was clipped by 1 base and J by 3 bases, with 15 bases between them. This CDR3 spans 16 amino acids. The CDR3 nucleotides read TGTGCCAGCAGCTTAGTCTGGGGGCGGTTGGACACTGAAGCTTTCTTT. Its protein product is CASSLVWGRLDTEAFF.

This clone came up a few times. This rearrangement joins TRBV15 to TRBJ2-5; no clear D gene. Germline assignment: CDR1 LNHNV and CDR2 YYDKDF (reference sequence). CDR3 length equals 16 residues. Trimming stripped 3 bases from V and 5 bases from J, with 19 bases between. CDR3 in amino acids: CATSRGMGSGGETQYF. In DNA, the CDR3 is TGTGCCACCAGCAGGGGTATGGGCTCCGGTGGGGAGACCCAGTACTTC.

V is TRBV7-9 and J is TRBJ2-1, with a tentative D call TRBD1 (5 bases). The CDR3 sequence is 15 residues long. V was trimmed by 1 base and J by 5 bases, leaving 12 bases between them. Germline values: CDR1 SEHNR, CDR2 FQNEAQ (reference sequence). CDR3 sequence reads: CASSLVDRGHNEQFF. CDR3 nucleotides: TGTGCCAGCAGCTTAGTTGATAGGGGCCACAATGAGCAGTTCTTC.